These T cell receptor beta chains were read from a single sample in a study of T cells after yellow fever vaccination. TCRdb used MiXCR to reprocess the 5' RACE reads, holding one entry per CDR3 protein. The sample includes under 300,000 distinct CDR3 sequences, 6.9% of them seen just once. The sequences come from CD4+ T cells sorted from PBMCs, collected 15 days after the yellow fever booster vaccination. The source is a man aged 25-45 years who received the YFV17D yellow fever vaccine. The CDR3 runs from the conserved cysteine through the conserved F or W. A D gene is named only where the DNA matches it firmly. Size is omitted from some rows. Given values are once, few, many or a class for expanded clones.

j_call cdr3_length clone_size d_call v_call cdr3_aa cdr3_nt
TRBJ2-3 16 - TRBD2 TRBV7-9 CASLVAGATITDTQYF TGTGCCAGCCTGGTAGCGGGAGCTACAATCACAGATACGCAGTATTTT
TRBJ2-3 14 many TRBD1 TRBV4-2 CASNRQGVTDTQYF TGTGCCAGCAACCGACAGGGGGTCACAGATACGCAGTATTTT
TRBJ2-2 15 many TRBD1 TRBV29-1 CSVEDTRQGAGELFF TGCAGCGTTGAAGACACACGACAGGGGGCCGGGGAGCTGTTTTTT
TRBJ2-1 16 many TRBD2 TRBV4-3 CASSQDLAGVRLEQFF TGCGCCAGCAGCCAAGATTTGGCGGGAGTACGTCTTGAGCAGTTCTTC
TRBJ2-1 14 few TRBD1 TRBV29-1 CSVELGQGLNEQFF TGCAGCGTTGAGCTGGGACAGGGGCTTAATGAGCAGTTCTTC
TRBJ2-7 15 few TRBD2 TRBV20-1 CSAFSGRAWVGEQYF TGCAGTGCTTTTAGCGGGAGGGCGTGGGTCGGCGAGCAGTACTTC
TRBJ2-1 12 - - TRBV5-1 CASSSRAGEQFF TGCGCCAGCAGCTCTCGTGCCGGTGAGCAGTTCTTC
TRBJ2-7 11 - - TRBV2 CASLINGEQYF TGTGCCAGTCTCATTAACGGCGAGCAGTACTTC
TRBJ1-6 14 many - TRBV7-3 CASSLGLGSSPLHF TGTGCCAGCAGCTTAGGACTAGGGAGTTCACCCCTCCACTTT
TRBJ2-4 14 many - TRBV5-1 CASSEARGGNIQYF TGCGCCAGCAGCGAGGCCAGGGGGGGAAACATTCAGTACTTC
TRBJ2-3 12 - - TRBV20-1 CSARVTADTQYF TGCAGTGCTAGAGTAACGGCAGATACGCAGTATTTT
TRBJ2-1 15 - - TRBV6-5 CASSYSGTRTNEQFF TGTGCCAGCAGTTACTCTGGGACAAGAACGAATGAGCAGTTCTTC
TRBJ2-5 14 - - TRBV10-3 CAISAATGQETQYF TGTGCCATCAGTGCGGCTACGGGTCAAGAGACCCAGTACTTC
TRBJ2-7 11 many - TRBV10-3 CAIGRTEEQYF TGTGCCATCGGCCGGACAGAAGAGCAGTACTTC
TRBJ1-2 15 few - TRBV29-1 CSVEARGGTNYGYTF TGCAGCGTTGAAGCCCGGGGGGGAACCAACTATGGCTACACCTTC
TRBJ2-1 16 few TRBD2 TRBV20-1 CSASKGTSGSYNEQFF TGCAGTGCTAGTAAGGGGACTAGCGGGAGTTACAATGAGCAGTTCTTC
TRBJ2-2 14 many - TRBV12-3/TRBV12-4 CASSPDGNTGELFF TGTGCCAGCAGTCCCGACGGAAACACCGGGGAGCTGTTTTTT
TRBJ2-7 15 - - TRBV5-1 CASSARDQGSYEQYF TGCGCCAGCAGCGCAAGGGACCAAGGATCCTACGAGCAGTACTTC
TRBJ2-7 11 - - TRBV6-5 CASKDVGEQYF TGTGCCAGCAAGGACGTAGGGGAGCAGTACTTC
TRBJ2-7 15 - TRBD1 TRBV6-5 CASSYRGTGYYEQYF TGTGCCAGCAGTTACCGAGGGACAGGGTACTACGAGCAGTACTTC
TRBJ2-6 13 many - TRBV19 CASSIVQPSVLTF TGTGCCAGTAGTATAGTCCAGCCCAGCGTCCTGACTTTC
TRBJ2-2 12 many - TRBV7-2 CASSLEIGELFF TGTGCCAGCAGCTTAGAAATCGGGGAGCTGTTTTTT
TRBJ2-5 13 - - TRBV14 CASSQDRLVTQYF TGTGCCAGCAGCCAAGATCGTCTTGTGACCCAGTACTTC
TRBJ2-1 15 - - TRBV18 CASSPPATGPLRLFF TGTGCCAGCTCACCACCGGCGACAGGCCCGTTGCGGCTGTTCTTC
TRBJ2-1 15 few - TRBV6-2/TRBV6-3 CASSYTQYSYNEQFF TGTGCCAGCAGTTACACCCAGTACTCCTACAATGAGCAGTTCTTC
TRBJ2-5 12 - - TRBV20-1 CSARGREGTQYF TGCAGTGCGAGGGGGAGGGAGGGGACCCAGTACTTC
TRBJ2-7 15 - TRBD2 TRBV7-2 CASSPTSGRLGEQYF TGTGCCAGCAGCCCGACTAGCGGGAGGCTCGGAGAGCAGTACTTC
TRBJ2-1 15 once - TRBV5-1 CASSDSGSSYNEQFF TGCGCCAGCTCAGATAGCGGTAGCTCCTACAATGAGCAGTTCTTC
TRBJ2-2 12 few - TRBV7-2 CASSQQGRELFF TGTGCCAGCAGCCAGCAGGGTCGGGAGCTGTTTTTT
TRBJ2-1 12 many - TRBV12-3/TRBV12-4 CASSTMRVEQFF TGTGCCAGCAGTACGATGCGAGTAGAGCAGTTCTTC
TRBJ2-3 19 - TRBD2 TRBV10-1 CASSDGSGIGHGILDTQYF TGCGCCAGCAGTGACGGTAGCGGGATTGGCCATGGGATCCTGGATACGCAGTATTTT
TRBJ1-2 14 - - TRBV12-3/TRBV12-4 CASSPGQNPYGYTF TGTGCCAGCAGCCCTGGACAGAACCCCTATGGCTACACCTTC
TRBJ2-1 17 many TRBD2 TRBV10-3 CAITPGLAGGRDNEQFF TGTGCCATCACTCCGGGACTAGCGGGAGGGCGCGACAATGAGCAGTTCTTC
TRBJ2-1 13 many - TRBV24-1 CATSDPLGNEQFF TGTGCCACCAGTGATCCTTTGGGGAATGAGCAGTTCTTC
TRBJ2-1 15 - - TRBV11-2 CASSLSPSFQTEQFF TGTGCCAGCAGCTTATCCCCGTCGTTCCAAACTGAGCAGTTCTTC
TRBJ2-5 14 few - TRBV5-4 CASSLGDSTETQYF TGTGCCAGCAGCTTGGGAGACTCGACAGAGACCCAGTACTTC
TRBJ1-1 13 many - TRBV7-9 CASSFTVVAEAFF TGTGCCAGCAGCTTTACAGTAGTAGCTGAAGCTTTCTTT